Shown below are 22 T cell receptor beta chains from a single sample sequenced in a study of blood T cell repertoires in COVID-19. Assay: immunoSEQ multiplex PCR; the TCRdb copy retains only in-frame clones and omits some. Altogether 50,000 to 60,000 clones are present, over 80% being singletons, with the ten largest covering around 3.4%. Sequenced sample: peripheral blood. The receptors here all came from a man in his forties with COVID-19, enrolled during active disease.

The gene calls are TRBV13 and TRBJ2-4, with TRBD1 matching 10 bases. The CDR3 is 13 amino acids. Per germline, CDR1 PRHDT and CDR2 FYEKMQ (reference sequence). V dropped 5 bases and J dropped 13; count of bases not matched to a gene: 8. CDR3 bases: TGTGCCAGCAGCGGAGGGACAGGGGATAGGCAGTACTTC. Its protein is CASSGGTGDRQYF.

The CDR3 region is CASSLGQTNTEAFF. DNA for the CDR3: TGTGCCAGCAGCTTGGGGCAGACAAACACTGAAGCTTTCTTT. The V call is TRBV5-4, the J call TRBJ1-1; D gene unclear. Germline CDR1 SGHNT, CDR2 YYREEE (reference sequence). Deletions cut 0 bases from V and 2 bases from J, with 8 bases between. The CDR3 contains 14 residues.

V gene TRBV27 combines with J gene TRBJ2-3; 15 nucleotides align to TRBD2. CDR3 length equals 17 residues. V was clipped by 1 base and J by 4 bases; unmatched bases: 3. Germline CDR1 is MNHEY and CDR2 is SMNVEV (reference sequence). Here the CDR3 DNA reads TGTGCCAGCAGTTTATTGGGACTAGCGGGGGGCCCAGATACGCAGTATTTT. It is translated as CASSLLGLAGGPDTQYF.

The count of this clone is one. The V call is TRBV7-9, the J call TRBJ1-3; D is perhaps TRBD1 (6 bases). The CDR3 contains 14 residues. The germline V and J ends were trimmed by 5 bases and 2 bases, with 10 bases remaining between them. Germline V gene lookup returns CDR1 SEHNR and CDR2 FQNEAQ (reference sequence). The DNA for the CDR3 is TGTGCCAGCAGCCTACAGGGAACTGGAAACACCATATATTTT. As protein: CASSLQGTGNTIYF.

This clone was detected once. V and J are TRBV7-8 and TRBJ1-4; no definite D call. Trimming left V 1 base short and J 0 bases short, with 9 bases between. The CDR3 totals 16 residues. The germline CDR1 and CDR2 sequences are SGHVS and FQNEAQ. CDR3 sequence reads: CASSLGLRATNEKLFF. In DNA form, the CDR3 reads TGTGCCAGCAGCTTAGGTCTGAGGGCAACTAATGAAAAACTGTTTTTT.

V usage is TRBV5-1 and J usage is TRBJ2-7, with 9 positions matching TRBD1. From germline, CDR1 is SGHRS and CDR2 YFSETQ. CDR3 length: 15 residues. The V gene end was trimmed by 0 bases and the J gene end by 9 bases; junction bases not matched to a gene: 10. This CDR3 reads CASSLDGTGSLGQYF. The CDR3 DNA sequence: TGCGCCAGCAGCTTGGATGGGACAGGGTCATTGGGGCAGTACTTC.

This clone showed up just once. The rearrangement links TRBV19 to TRBJ2-3, with a weak D call TRBD2 (6 bases). Trimming removed 6 bases at V and 1 base at J, with 11 bases between. This CDR3 region has 14 residues. Germline assignment: CDR1 LNHDA and CDR2 SQIVND (reference sequence). CDR3 coding DNA: TGTGCCAGTAGGGCGGGCGGGGGCACAGATACGCAGTATTTT. This encodes CASRAGGGTDTQYF.

The CDR3 coding sequence is TGTGCCAGCAGCTTAGATGGCTCCTCAAATAATTCACCCCTCCACTTT. This sequence encodes CASSLDGSSNNSPLHF. The chain combines TRBV11-3 with TRBJ1-6; no firm D call. Germline CDR1 and CDR2: SGHNT and YENEEA. The V and J ends lost 0 bases and 5 bases respectively, with 11 bases between them. The CDR3 has 16 residues.

The CDR3 here is CATRIGDMNTEAFF. The CDR3 DNA sequence: TGTGCCACCAGGATTGGGGACATGAACACTGAAGCTTTCTTT. The gene calls are TRBV6-5 and TRBJ1-1; D might be TRBD1 (6 bases). The CDR3 spans 14 residues. The germline V gene encodes CDR1 MNHEY and CDR2 SVGAGI. Trimming removed 10 bases at V and 0 bases at J, with 15 bases between.

The chain uses TRBV6-6 and TRBJ2-3; 14 bases agree with TRBD2. There are 18 residues in the CDR3. J was trimmed by 5 bases and V by 5 bases; bases with no gene match: 12. Germline loops: CDR1 MNHNY, CDR2 SVGAGI (reference sequence). This chain's CDR3 is CASSPIARLAGGGDTQYF. The CDR3 bases are TGTGCCAGCAGTCCGATCGCCCGACTAGCGGGGGGGGGAGATACGCAGTATTTT.

J is TRBJ1-2 and V is TRBV4-1; 7 bases agree with TRBD1. The CDR3 contains 15 residues. The junction had 12 bases not matched to a gene; V was cut back by 2 bases and J by 9 bases. The germline V gene has CDR1 MGHRA and CDR2 YSYEKL. This CDR3 reads CASSQPVDRVRSYTF. The CDR3 DNA follows: TGCGCCAGCAGCCAACCCGTTGACAGGGTGAGGAGCTACACCTTC.

V gene TRBV11-2 combines with J gene TRBJ2-3; D is ambiguous. The CDR3 loop spans 18 amino acids. Germline V lookup: CDR1 SGHAT, CDR2 FQNNGV. Trimming pared 3 bases from V and 0 bases from J, leaving 19 bases between. Here the CDR3 reads CASSFYLSDISSTDTQYF. The DNA for the CDR3 is TGTGCCAGCAGCTTCTACTTATCCGACATCTCTAGCACAGATACGCAGTATTTT.

CDR3 in DNA: TGTGCCATCAGTGAGGGGGGGACAGGGTCACGAGAGACCCAGTACTTC. This codes for CAISEGGTGSRETQYF. The chain uses TRBV10-3 and TRBJ2-5; 9 positions match TRBD1. J gave up 4 bases and V 2 bases, and 8 bases lay outside the gene matches. Germline assignment: CDR1 ENHRY and CDR2 SYGVKD. The CDR3 totals 16 residues.

The V gene is TRBV19, the J gene TRBJ2-7; D unresolved. V was shortened by 3 bases and J by 2 bases, with 8 bases between the two germline ends. The CDR3 totals 13 residues. Germline lookup yields CDR1 LNHDA and CDR2 SQIVND (reference sequence). The DNA of the CDR3 is TGTGCCAGTAGTATCGGTGAGACCTACGAGCAGTACTTC. It is translated as CASSIGETYEQYF.

The V call is TRBV27, the J call TRBJ2-7; 10 bases map to TRBD1. J was trimmed by 0 bases and V by 4 bases; bases with no gene match: 6. Germline CDR1 is MNHEY and CDR2 is SMNVEV (reference sequence). The CDR3 runs 16 residues. CDR3 residues: CASSWTGGNPSYEQYF. CDR3 coding DNA: TGTGCCAGCAGTTGGACAGGGGGTAACCCCTCCTACGAGCAGTACTTC.

V usage is TRBV30 and J usage is TRBJ1-2; no firm D call. V dropped 0 bases and J dropped 8 bases, with 7 bases sitting between them. CDR3 size: 11 residues. Germline V gene data show CDR1 as GTSNPN and CDR2 as SVGIG (reference sequence). The CDR3 coding sequence is TGTGCCTGGAGTGTAAGGGAGGGCTACACCTTC. Translating gives CAWSVREGYTF.

The rearrangement uses TRBV6-4 and TRBJ2-2; 9 bases are a match to TRBD2. V was pared by 5 bases and J by 4 bases, with 11 bases of the junction left unmatched. CDR3 length: 17 amino acids. Germline V gives CDR1 MRHNA, CDR2 SNTAGT. The chain's CDR3 is CASSLFPLAGATGELFF. As DNA, the CDR3 is TGTGCCAGCAGTCTCTTCCCATTAGCGGGGGCCACCGGGGAGCTGTTTTTT.

The CDR3 region is CASSRLAGGNGELFF. The CDR3 DNA sequence: TGTGCCAGCAGCAGACTAGCGGGAGGGAACGGGGAGCTGTTTTTT. The chain employs TRBV2 and TRBJ2-2; 14 bases line up with TRBD2. J lost 7 bases, V lost 6 bases, and 4 bases had no gene match. CDR3 size: 15 residues. Germline V lookup: CDR1 SNHLY, CDR2 FYNNEI.

This clone has only one observation. J is TRBJ2-7 and V is TRBV7-9; D is possibly TRBD1 (6 bases). The germline V gene encodes CDR1 SEHNR and CDR2 FQNEAQ (reference sequence). Between the trimmed V and J ends, which lost 3 bases and 5 bases, there was a span of 17 bases. The CDR3 runs 15 residues. CDR3 sequence: CASSFLERGNDEQYF. The CDR3 DNA sequence: TGTGCCAGCAGCTTCCTCGAGAGGGGGAACGACGAGCAGTACTTC.

This chain connects TRBV7-3 to TRBJ2-1, with 7 nucleotides matching TRBD1. Germline CDR1 reads SGHTA; CDR2 reads FQGTGA. The CDR3 consists of 13 residues. V lost 4 bases to trimming and J lost 3 bases; unmatched junction nucleotides: 0. The CDR3 spells CASSSGGYNEQFF. CDR3 DNA sequence: TGTGCCAGCAGCTCAGGGGGCTACAATGAGCAGTTCTTC. Supplemented by reference TRBV7-3 and TRBJ2-1, the full variable domain reads GAGVSQTPSNKVTEKGKYVELRCDPISGHTALYWYRQSLGQGPEFLIYFQGTGAADDSGLPNDRFFAVRPEGSVSTLKIQRTERGDSAVYLCASSSGGYNEQFFGPGTRLTVL.

The CDR3 region has the DNA TGTGCCAGCAGCCCGTCCGGGTCGAGAGGAAACACCATATATTTT. This encodes CASSPSGSRGNTIYF. The chain links TRBV11-1 to TRBJ1-3; D is undetermined. The CDR3 is made up of 15 amino acids. Germline CDR1 and CDR2: SGHAT and FQDESV (reference sequence). V lost 5 bases to trimming and J lost 4 bases, with 15 bases between them.

This clone was detected only once. The genes are TRBV5-6 and TRBJ2-1; D might be TRBD2 (5 bases). V was shortened by 4 bases and J by 7 bases, with 18 bases between the two germline ends. The germline V gene has CDR1 SGHDT and CDR2 YYEEEE. The CDR3 is 15 residues long. CDR3 nucleotide sequence: TGTGCCAGCAGCCTGAGGGCCCTTGGCGGGAATGAGCAGTTCTTC. It specifies CASSLRALGGNEQFF.